The clone carrying this T cell receptor beta chain was picked up many times. TCRdb recomputed calls from the reads with MiXCR, one row per CDR3 protein. The sample consists of 250,000 or so distinct CDR3 sequences, more than 25% of them appearing once. The V gene lost 5 bases and the J gene lost 7 bases, with 12 bases spanning the gap. Per the germline V gene, CDR1 is SGHDN and CDR2 is FVKESK. The CDR3 has 14 amino acids. The data originate from a study of kidney transplant recipient with SARS-CoV-2 infection. This clonotype originated in a young adult male patient who had COVID-19 and was a kidney transplant recipient. Part of the T cells may come from the graft donor. The chain joins TRBV14 to TRBJ1-6, with D possibly TRBD1 on 6 matching bases. The sample in question was a blood sample, obtained at baseline and on roughly day 110 from a kidney transplant recipient. The CDR3 is CASSMDRGNSPLHF. The CDR3 nucleotides read TGTGCCAGCAGCATGGACAGAGGGAATTCACCCCTCCACTTT.